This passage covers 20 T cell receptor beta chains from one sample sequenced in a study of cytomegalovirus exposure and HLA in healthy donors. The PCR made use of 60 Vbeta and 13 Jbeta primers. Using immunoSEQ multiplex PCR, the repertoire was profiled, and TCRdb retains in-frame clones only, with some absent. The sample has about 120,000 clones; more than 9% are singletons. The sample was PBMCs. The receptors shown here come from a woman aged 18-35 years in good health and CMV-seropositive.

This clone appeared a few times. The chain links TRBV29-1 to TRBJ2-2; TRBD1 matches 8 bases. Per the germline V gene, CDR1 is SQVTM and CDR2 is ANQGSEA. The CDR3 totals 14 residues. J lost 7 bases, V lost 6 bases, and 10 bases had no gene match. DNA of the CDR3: TGCAGCGTCCTAGGGACAGGTATAGACGGGGAGCTGTTTTTT. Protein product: CSVLGTGIDGELFF.

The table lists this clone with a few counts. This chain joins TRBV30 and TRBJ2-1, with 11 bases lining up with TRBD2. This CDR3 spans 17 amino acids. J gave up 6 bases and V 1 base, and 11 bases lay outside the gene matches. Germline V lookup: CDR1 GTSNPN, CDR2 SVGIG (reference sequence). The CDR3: CAWSGLIAGGPVNEQFF. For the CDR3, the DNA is TGTGCCTGGAGTGGACTAATAGCGGGAGGGCCTGTCAATGAGCAGTTCTTC.

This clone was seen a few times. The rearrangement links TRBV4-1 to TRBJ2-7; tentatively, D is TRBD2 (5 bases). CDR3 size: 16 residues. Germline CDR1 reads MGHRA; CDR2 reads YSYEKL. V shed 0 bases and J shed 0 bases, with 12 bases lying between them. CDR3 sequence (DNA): TGCGCCAGCAGCCAAGATTGGAGAGGACTCTCCTACGAGCAGTACTTC. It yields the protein CASSQDWRGLSYEQYF.

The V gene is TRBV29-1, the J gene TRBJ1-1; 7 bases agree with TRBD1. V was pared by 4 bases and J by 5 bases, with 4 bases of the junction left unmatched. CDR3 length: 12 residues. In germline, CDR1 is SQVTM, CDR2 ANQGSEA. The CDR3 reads CSVGEGATEAFF. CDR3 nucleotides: TGCAGCGTTGGAGAGGGGGCAACTGAAGCTTTCTTT.

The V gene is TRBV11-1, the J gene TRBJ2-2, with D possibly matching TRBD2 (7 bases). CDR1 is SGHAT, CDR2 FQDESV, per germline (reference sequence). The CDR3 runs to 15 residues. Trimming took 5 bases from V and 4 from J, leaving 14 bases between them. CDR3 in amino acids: CASSLRGGGTGELFF. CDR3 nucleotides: TGTGCCAGCAGCCTTAGGGGGGGTGGCACCGGGGAGCTGTTTTTT.

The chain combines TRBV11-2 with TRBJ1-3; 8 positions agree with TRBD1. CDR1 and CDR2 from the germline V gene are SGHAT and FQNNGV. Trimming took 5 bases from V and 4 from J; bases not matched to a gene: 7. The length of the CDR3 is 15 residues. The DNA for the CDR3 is TGTGCCAGCAGCCTGGACAGGGTATCGGGAAACACCATATATTTT. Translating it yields CASSLDRVSGNTIYF. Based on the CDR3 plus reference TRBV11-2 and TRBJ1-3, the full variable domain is EAGVAQSPRYKIIEKRQSVAFWCNPISGHATLYWYQQILGQGPKLLIQFQNNGVVDDSQLPKDRFSAERLKGVDSTLKIQPAKLEDSAVYLCASSLDRVSGNTIYFGEGSWLTVV.

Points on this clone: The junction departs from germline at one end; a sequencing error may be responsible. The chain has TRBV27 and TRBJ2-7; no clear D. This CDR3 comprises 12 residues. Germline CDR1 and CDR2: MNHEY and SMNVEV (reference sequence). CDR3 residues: CASSPPSHEQYF. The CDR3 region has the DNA TGTGCCAGCAGTCCCCCCTCCCACGAGCAGTACTTC.

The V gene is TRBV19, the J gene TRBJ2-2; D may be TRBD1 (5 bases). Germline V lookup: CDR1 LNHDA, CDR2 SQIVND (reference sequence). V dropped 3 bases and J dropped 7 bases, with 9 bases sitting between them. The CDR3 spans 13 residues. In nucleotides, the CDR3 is TGTGCCAGTAGTATGTGGGGCCACGGGGAGCTGTTTTTT. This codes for CASSMWGHGELFF.

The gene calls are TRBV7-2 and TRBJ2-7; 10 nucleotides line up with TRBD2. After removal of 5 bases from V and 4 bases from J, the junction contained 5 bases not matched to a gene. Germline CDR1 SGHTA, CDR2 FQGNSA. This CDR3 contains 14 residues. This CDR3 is CASSGGLAKYEQYF. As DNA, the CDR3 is TGTGCCAGCAGCGGGGGACTAGCGAAATACGAGCAGTACTTC. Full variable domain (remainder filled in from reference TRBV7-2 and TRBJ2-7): GAGVSQSPSNKVTEKGKDVELRCDPISGHTALYWYRQSLGQGLEFLIYFQGNSAPDKSGLPSDRFSAERTGGSVSTLTIQRTQQEDSAVYLCASSGGLAKYEQYFGPGTRLTVT.

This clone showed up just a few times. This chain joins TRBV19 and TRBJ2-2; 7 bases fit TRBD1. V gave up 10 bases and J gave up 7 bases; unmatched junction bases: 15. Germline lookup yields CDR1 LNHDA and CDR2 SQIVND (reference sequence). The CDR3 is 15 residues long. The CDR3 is CATSSPGQSVGELFF. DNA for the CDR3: TGTGCCACCTCGTCTCCGGGACAGAGTGTCGGGGAGCTGTTTTTT. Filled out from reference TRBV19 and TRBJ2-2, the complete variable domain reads DGGITQSPKYLFRKEGQNVTLSCEQNLNHDAMYWYRQDPGQGLRLIYYSQIVNDFQKGDIAEGYSVSREKKESFPLTVTSAQKNPTAFYLCATSSPGQSVGELFFGEGSRLTVL.

Here the CDR3 reads CASSWGGGLVADTQYF. In DNA, the CDR3 is TGTGCCAGCAGCTGGGGTGGGGGACTAGTAGCAGATACGCAGTATTTT. The chain combines TRBV13 with TRBJ2-3, with TRBD2 matching 8 bases. The germline V gene encodes CDR1 PRHDT and CDR2 FYEKMQ (reference sequence). Trimming cost V 4 bases and J 4 bases; bases outside gene matches: 10. The CDR3 consists of 16 residues.

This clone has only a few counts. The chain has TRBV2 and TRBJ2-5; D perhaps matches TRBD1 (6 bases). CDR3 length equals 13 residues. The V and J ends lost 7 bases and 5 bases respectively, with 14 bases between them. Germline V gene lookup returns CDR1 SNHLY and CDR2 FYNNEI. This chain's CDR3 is CASNYRDQETQYF. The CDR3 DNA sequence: TGTGCCAGCAATTACAGGGATCAGGAGACCCAGTACTTC.

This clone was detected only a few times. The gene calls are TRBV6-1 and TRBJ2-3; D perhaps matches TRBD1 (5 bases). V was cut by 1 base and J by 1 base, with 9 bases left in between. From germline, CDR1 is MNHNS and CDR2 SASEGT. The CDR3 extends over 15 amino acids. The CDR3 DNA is TGTGCCAGCAGTGAAGGGATAGGGGGCACAGATACGCAGTATTTT. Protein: CASSEGIGGTDTQYF.

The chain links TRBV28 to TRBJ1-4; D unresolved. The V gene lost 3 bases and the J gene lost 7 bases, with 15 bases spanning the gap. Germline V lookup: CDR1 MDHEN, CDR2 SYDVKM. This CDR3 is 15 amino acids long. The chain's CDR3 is CASSFAGRVAEKLFF. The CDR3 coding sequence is TGTGCCAGCAGTTTTGCGGGGAGAGTAGCTGAAAAACTGTTTTTT.

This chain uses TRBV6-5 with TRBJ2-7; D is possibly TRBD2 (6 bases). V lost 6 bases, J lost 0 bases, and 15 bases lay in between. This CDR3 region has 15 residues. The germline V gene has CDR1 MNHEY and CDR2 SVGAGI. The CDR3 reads CASSPPGTPSYEQYF. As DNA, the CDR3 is TGTGCCAGCAGCCCCCCCGGGACTCCCTCCTACGAGCAGTACTTC.

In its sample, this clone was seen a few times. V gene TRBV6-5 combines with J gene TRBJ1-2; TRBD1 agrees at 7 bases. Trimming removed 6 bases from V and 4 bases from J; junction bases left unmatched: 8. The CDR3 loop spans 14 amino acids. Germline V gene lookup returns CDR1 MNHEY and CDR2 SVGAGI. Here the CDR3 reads CASRIGQESYGYTF. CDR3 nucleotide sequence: TGTGCCAGCAGAATTGGACAGGAGAGCTATGGCTACACCTTC.

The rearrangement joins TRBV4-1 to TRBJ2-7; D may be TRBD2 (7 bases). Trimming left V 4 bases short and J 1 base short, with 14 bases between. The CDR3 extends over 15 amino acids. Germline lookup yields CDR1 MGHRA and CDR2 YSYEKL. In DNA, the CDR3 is TGCGCCAGCAGCCCCGCGGGGGCGGGATCCTACGAGCAGTACTTC. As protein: CASSPAGAGSYEQYF.

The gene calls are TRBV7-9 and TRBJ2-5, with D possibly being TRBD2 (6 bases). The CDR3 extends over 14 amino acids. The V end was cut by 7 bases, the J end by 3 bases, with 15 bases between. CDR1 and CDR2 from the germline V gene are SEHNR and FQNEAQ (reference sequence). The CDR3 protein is CASTHSGGKETQYF. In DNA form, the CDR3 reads TGTGCCAGCACCCACAGTGGAGGGAAAGAGACCCAGTACTTC. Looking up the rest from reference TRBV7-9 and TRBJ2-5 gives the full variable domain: DTGVSQNPRHKITKRGQNVTFRCDPISEHNRLYWYRQTLGQGPEFLTYFQNEAQLEKSRLLSDRFSAERPKGSFSTLEIQRTEQGDSAMYLCASTHSGGKETQYFGPGTRLLVL.

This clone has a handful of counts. DNA of the CDR3: TGTGCCAGCAGCCTAGAAAGCTCCTATAATTCACCCCTCCACTTT. Translating gives CASSLESSYNSPLHF. The chain has TRBV5-8 and TRBJ1-6; D unresolved. Germline CDR1 reads SGHTS; CDR2 reads YDEGEE. The CDR3 has 15 residues. V lost 4 bases, J lost 0 bases, and 8 bases lay in between.

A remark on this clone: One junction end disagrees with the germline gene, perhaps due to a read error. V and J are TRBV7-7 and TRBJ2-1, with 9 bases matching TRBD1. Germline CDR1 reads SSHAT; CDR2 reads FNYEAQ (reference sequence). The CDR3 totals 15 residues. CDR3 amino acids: CASSPDRGADNEQFF. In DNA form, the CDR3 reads TGTGCTAGCAGCCCAGACAGGGGGGCTGACAATGAGCAGTTCTTC.